This TCR beta chain was sequenced for a study of blood T cell repertoires in COVID-19. Authors' data handling: Estimation of nucleated cell counts was performed using reference gene primer amplification. Clones were sequenced by immunoSEQ multiplex PCR, and TCRdb holds only the in-frame ones, with some missing. V, J and clone size are those of that table, while D and trimming were read from the DNA. Among some 220,000 clones, 70% to 85% were seen once, and the ten largest hold about 9%. Trimming stripped 4 bases from V and 1 base from J, with 17 bases between. Germline CDR1 SGHTS, CDR2 YDEGEE. The CDR3 loop spans 16 amino acids.

This clonotype originated in a man aged 50 or older with active or convalescent COVID-19. The genes are TRBV5-8 and TRBJ1-1; D ambiguous. Sequencing used peripheral blood. CDR3 loop: CASSHSPGLGNTEAFF. The CDR3 DNA follows: TGTGCCAGCAGCCATTCCCCGGGGTTGGGGAACACTGAAGCTTTCTTT.